This TCR beta chain was documented in a study of shared clonotypes between healthy human individuals (dated by TCRdb to the early 2020s). With respect to the entire study: The cohort comprised a couple of women and three men aged 18 to 49 years. To estimate repertoire size and how much clonotype sharing occurs between individuals, the study deeply sequenced the blood TCR repertoires of about 5 healthy adults. Libraries were prepared and TCR repertoires were sequenced by different laboratories using diverse techniques, in order to increase sequencing depth and limit assay-specific biases. For each donor, three plates each were used for CD4 naive and CD4 memory, two plates were used for CD8 naive, and one plate was used for CD8 memory. Between about 0.8 and 9.5 billion PBMCs per donor were obtained by leukapheresis. Broader findings and caveats from the paper: Naive subsets generally had larger estimated clonotype richness than memory subsets. Incomplete sequencing was indicated by rarefaction of sorted-subset datasets, despite the large sequencing depth. Pairwise subsampling indicated that sequencing depth was expected to affect the degree of clonotype sharing among donors. Sampling was limited to blood, and TCR repertoires in tissue likely differ from TCR repertoires in blood. The small number of donors limited the genetic and exposure-history diversity represented. Higher generation probabilities were observed for clonotypes shared by all four sorted-subset donors than for non-shared clonotypes. Approximately 5% of naive CD4, 3.5% of naive CD8, about 2.5% of memory CD4, and 0.4% of memory CD8 clonotypes were shared across several donors.

TCR CDR3 regions were amplified from genomic DNA by multiplex PCR using the deep immunoSEQ assay. Genomic DNA extracted from each cell subset was distributed evenly over all wells of several immunoSEQ 96-well plates, and each plate served as one replicate. Each replicate PCR for sorted subsets received roughly 0.2 ug genomic DNA, equal to around 32,000 T cell genomes. Purified libraries were quantified with a Qubit 3.0 fluorometer, sized on a Bioanalyzer 2100, and re-quantified with the KAPA Library Quantification kit. Each immunoSEQ 96-well plate was sequenced on its own single-read 150-cycle Illumina NextSeq 550 flow cell. On the study's bioinformatics: The immunoSEQ output contained only junctional sequences without quality scores, so filtering could not match that applied to full-length reads. Sequences were annotated with PyIR, a Python wrapper for IgBLAST v1.9, and V/J genes and CDR3 were assigned using IMGT germline references. Reads were filtered out if the reads had weak V/J assignments (E-value above 1e-6), no CDR3, stop codons, out-of-frame junctions, or ambiguous translated residues. A V3J clonotype was defined by an identical inferred V gene, J gene, and CDR3 amino acid sequence. Percentage overlap between repertoires was computed as shared unique clonotypes divided by the size of the smaller repertoire. Richness of each repertoire was evaluated using RTK rarefaction, the Chao1 estimator, and Recon v2.1 estimates of unobserved clonotypes. OLGA was used to compute generation probabilities for all TCRbeta clonotypes that the gDNA method yielded from a few donors. As stored in TCRdb, this immuneACCESS dataset retains in-frame rearrangements with V and J assigned. A fraction of the clones does not appear; measured against another copy, unresolved V genes explain less than half of the discrepancy, and the remainder lacks a known reason. V, J and clone size derive from that table, while D and trimming were established from the DNA sequence. The sample has around 1.9 million clones on record, 93% of them singletons. The top ten clones comprise approximately 1.6% of the sample.

CD8 naive samples were obtained by positive selection for CCR7 among CD45RO-negative cells, yielding a CD45RA+CCR7+ population from which TemRA cells were excluded. The donors were healthy, HIV-negative adults who had no recently reported acute infections or vaccinations. All donors were Caucasian adults living in Nashville, Tennessee, USA. After blood collection by leukapheresis, PBMCs were isolated using Ficoll-Histopaque density gradient centrifugation and then cryopreserved in the vapor phase of liquid nitrogen. Analytical flow cytometry was used to check the purity and quantity of each magnetically sorted T cell population. Genomic DNA was isolated from each sorted fraction and quantified by UV absorbance on a Nanodrop 2000c. The table lists this clone with a few counts. Its antigen is still unknown. Base qualities are not at hand, and no much larger clone is one base apart. The origin of this receptor is a man aged 18 to 30 in good health. Some clones in this sample may be carry-over from other donors' samples. Sequencing was done on a sample of naive CD8+ T cells from PBMCs. The sample's cell subset or site label is to be understood as: CD45RA+CCR7+.

Here is the DNA: TGCGCCAGCAGCCAAGACAAGGGACAGGGTTTCGACTACACCTTC. It specifies CASSQDKGQGFDYTF. Recombination connected TRBV4-1 to TRBJ1-2, with 9 bases aligning to TRBD1. The CDR3, from cysteine to phenylalanine, totals 15 residues. The kept DNA is CDR3 alone, 45 bases in frame from the first base. The germline V gene supplies CDR1 MGHRA and CDR2 YSYEKL. V trim: 0 bases; J trim: 10 bases; unmatched bases: 9.